This T cell receptor (beta chain) came from a study of spatial heterogeneity in lung cancer (dated by TCRdb to about 2019). Describing the broader study: More beta-chain than alpha-chain transcripts were consistently detected, likely reflecting higher beta-chain transcript abundance. In tumor regions, TCR transcript counts showed a strong correlation with a T cell transcriptional module score from matched bulk RNA-seq. In the raw uncorrected reads, each unique combination of TCR and UMI appeared more than ten times on average. TCR alpha and beta repertoires were quantitatively compared across multiple tumor regions, matched nontumor lung and blood in non-small cell lung cancer. TCR repertoire features were related to nonsynonymous mutation counts determined by whole-exome sequencing of tumor tissue. At surgery, both alpha and beta chains were TCR-sequenced in 220 tumor regions, fewer than 80 matched nontumor lung samples and over 50 PBMC samples. What the authors observed across the whole study: The tumor nonsynonymous mutation count correlated with the number of expanded alpha and beta TCRs within the tumor. Confirming at a functional level the hypothesis that regional TCRs recognize regional mutations was considered to require additional single-cell paired TCR alpha and beta sequencing. Estimated TCR-seq coverage of tumor T cells was only around 7.1% for alpha chains and about 14% for beta chains. Counts of ubiquitous and regional expanded TCRs were found to correlate with counts of ubiquitous and regional nonsynonymous mutations, respectively.

This clonotype was picked up many times. The antigen it binds to is not known. No base quality information exists; no much larger clone differs at one position. Taken with the paper, the label for time point translates to: sample taken at primary tumor resection. The donors were 60 to 80 patients from the lung TRACERx cohort who had early-stage, untreated non-small cell lung cancer. TCR sequencing used whole RNA extracted from tumor and nontumor lung tissue, or from cryopreserved PBMC samples, without cell sorting. Only patients with enough RNA available from two or more tumor regions were chosen for TCR sequencing. Tumor and adjacent nontumor lung specimens were reviewed by a lung pathologist before selection. V loses 3 bases of germline sequence and J loses 0 bases, and the interval between the two ends is 8 bases. From its cysteine to its phenylalanine, the CDR3 spans 13 amino acids. Kept here is only the CDR3 DNA, which spans 39 bases and is read in frame from base 1. CDR1 and CDR2 are drawn from the germline V gene (reference sequence): DFQATT, SNEGSKA.

The protocol used for the library was 5' RACE. The instrument given in TCRdb is NextSeq 500. The TCR library protocol attached a unique molecular identifier to each TCR cDNA molecule to allow correction of PCR and sequencing errors. The source study handled its data this way. TCR identification, UMI-based error correction and CDR3 extraction were performed with Decombinator tools. TCRs above a frequency of 2 per 1,000, corresponding to the top 1% of the tumor frequency distribution, were defined as expanded. Expanded tumor TCRs statistically deemed absent (corrected P<0.05) from at least one tumor region were classed as regional, and all other expanded tumor TCRs were classed as ubiquitous. Rényi diversity was computed with the R vegan package after subsampling each repertoire 100 times to 5,000 TCRs. To build CDR3 similarity networks, amino acid triplet string-kernel similarity was used, and CDR3s were connected when their pairwise similarity was above 0.82. The raw public data were reprocessed by TCRdb itself: fastp quality trimming at Q25, MiXCR clonotype calling, in-frame beta chains only. Rows with a matching CDR3 protein are joined into one entry that keeps the most common DNA and genes. These V and J calls derive from TCRdb rather than the authors' analysis. This sample holds some 13,000 distinct CDR3 sequences; less than 4.5% were observed only once. Approximately 8% of the sample is in the top ten clones.

The source was lung tumor tissue, collected at surgery. This receptor chain uses TRBV20-1 and TRBJ1-1; a confident D gene designation cannot be given. This TCR was sampled from a male donor with early-stage non-small cell lung cancer. CDR3 reads: CSASFNMNTEAFF. In nucleotide form, the sequence is TGCAGTGCTAGTTTTAACATGAACACTGAAGCTTTCTTT.